One sample yielded the 10 T cell receptor beta chains listed below, sequenced in a study of long-term antiretroviral therapy in people with HIV. Version v3.0 of the immunoSEQ assay ran at survey level. Data came from immunoSEQ multiplex PCR; TCRdb stores just in-frame clones and leaves some out. The sample includes some 23,000 clones, 79% of them seen just once. The specimen comprised unsorted PBMCs, sampled 1.2 years after starting antiretroviral therapy. The receptors originated from a woman between 35 and 50 years old with HIV.

The V gene is TRBV7-8, the J gene TRBJ1-5; 8 bases map to TRBD1. Germline V gives CDR1 SGHVS, CDR2 FQNEAQ. The V and J ends lost 5 bases and 2 bases, in that order; junction bases with no gene match: 2. The CDR3 has 14 amino acids. Here the CDR3 DNA reads TGTGCCAGCAGCCCAGGGGGCGGCAATCAGCCCCAGCATTTT. Amino acids: CASSPGGGNQPQHF.

The V gene is TRBV10-3, the J gene TRBJ1-2, with 9 bases fitting TRBD1. CDR1 is ENHRY and CDR2 is SYGVKD in the germline V gene. The CDR3 is 14 amino acids. V lost 2 bases, J lost 8 bases, and 6 bases stayed unmatched. The CDR3 nucleotides read TGTGCCATCAGTGAGCGACAGGGGGAAGGAGGCTACACCTTC. Translated, it gives CAISERQGEGGYTF.

This clone was found once. The chain uses TRBV7-2 and TRBJ1-1; no clear D. CDR3 length: 13 residues. Germline CDR1 reads SGHTA; CDR2 reads FQGNSA. Trimming cost V 4 bases and J 2 bases, with 8 bases left between them. This CDR3 is CASSSQRNTEAFF. The CDR3 DNA is TGTGCCAGCAGCTCACAAAGAAACACTGAAGCTTTCTTT.

The chain recombines TRBV2 with TRBJ1-6; 7 bases are a match to TRBD1. After removal of 3 bases from V and 6 bases from J, the junction contained 8 bases not matched to a gene. CDR1 is SNHLY and CDR2 is FYNNEI in the germline V gene. This CDR3 has 16 amino acids. The DNA for the CDR3 is TGTGCCAGCAGTGACCTGCCCGGGACAGTTAATTCACCCCTCCACTTT. Amino acids: CASSDLPGTVNSPLHF. Using reference TRBV2 and TRBJ1-6 for the parts outside the CDR3, the full variable domain is EPEVTQTPSHQVTQMGQEVILRCVPISNHLYFYWYRQILGQKVEFLVSFYNNEISEKSEIFDDQFSVERPDGSNFTLKIRSTKLEDSAMYFCASSDLPGTVNSPLHFGNGTRLTVT.

This chain links TRBV29-1 with TRBJ1-1; TRBD1 is a possible D gene (5 bases). CDR3 length equals 12 residues. CDR1 and CDR2 from the germline V gene are SQVTM and ANQGSEA. V was cut by 7 bases and J by 6 bases, with 15 bases left in between. This chain's CDR3 is CSGNRGEAEAFF. The CDR3 DNA is TGCAGCGGGAATCGAGGGGAAGCTGAAGCTTTCTTT.

The J gene is TRBJ2-5, the V gene TRBV7-9; 7 nucleotides match TRBD2. The CDR3 runs to 14 residues. With V trimmed by 6 bases and J by 3 bases, 7 bases remained unmatched. Germline CDR1 is SEHNR and CDR2 is FQNEAQ (reference sequence). The CDR3 protein is CASSRTRVEETQYF. In DNA form, the CDR3 reads TGTGCCAGCAGTCGGACTAGAGTGGAAGAGACCCAGTACTTC.

This clone has only a few counts. The chain couples TRBV19 to TRBJ1-5; D possibly corresponds to TRBD1 (6 bases). Germline CDR1 and CDR2: LNHDA and SQIVND (reference sequence). The CDR3 is 14 amino acids. With 4 bases removed from V and 6 bases from J, the gap between germline ends came to 13 bases. In nucleotides, the CDR3 is TGTGCCAGTAGTAACCAGGGGTCGGCTCAGCCCCAGCATTTT. Amino acids: CASSNQGSAQPQHF.

This clone turned up a few times. The chain combines TRBV27 with TRBJ2-7, with D possibly TRBD1 on 5 matching bases. The CDR3 has 14 residues. V lost 4 bases, J lost 0 bases, and 10 bases lay in between. The germline V gene encodes CDR1 MNHEY and CDR2 SMNVEV (reference sequence). DNA of the CDR3: TGTGCCAGCAGTTCCCACAGGAGCTCCTACGAGCAGTACTTC. Residues: CASSSHRSSYEQYF.

This clone was seen only a few times. The chain carries TRBV10-1 and TRBJ1-5, with D possibly matching TRBD1 (5 bases). This CDR3 contains 13 residues. With 3 bases removed from V and 5 bases from J, the gap between germline ends came to 8 bases. CDR1 and CDR2 (germline): WNHNN, SYGVQD (reference sequence). The CDR3 DNA follows: TGCGCCAGCAGTGACAGGGCCGATCAGCCCCAGCATTTT. This encodes CASSDRADQPQHF.

J is TRBJ1-1 and V is TRBV4-3, with D unclear. Germline CDR1 reads LGHNA; CDR2 reads YSLEER. The CDR3 contains 14 residues. Trimming left V 1 base short and J 2 bases short, with 8 bases between. CDR3 in amino acids: CASSQVQSNTEAFF. CDR3 DNA: TGCGCCAGCAGCCAAGTTCAGAGTAACACTGAAGCTTTCTTT.